These T cell receptor beta chains were read from a single sample in a study of T cell repertoires in cytomegalovirus infection. One entry per CDR3 protein, called by TCRdb with MiXCR from the reads. Of approximately 630,000 distinct CDR3 sequences in the sample, roughly a quarter were seen once. Sequencing was carried out using CD8+ T cells from PBMCs. These receptors were collected from a human donor in good health (CMV status not recorded). Some clones in this sample may be carry-over from other donors' samples. Both conserved end residues are part of each CDR3. The order of the fields is J gene, V gene, D gene, clone size, CDR3 protein, CDR3 DNA. The D gene is left open where the match is weak. Clone size is shown for a subset of rows, as once, few, many or a class of expanded clone.

j_gene: TRBJ2-1; v_gene: TRBV2; d_gene: .; abundance: .; CDR3aa: CASSYKGNNEQFF; CDR3nt: TGTGCCAGCAGTTACAAGGGAAACAATGAGCAGTTCTTC
j_gene: TRBJ1-5; v_gene: TRBV7-2; d_gene: .; abundance: many; CDR3aa: CASSVGYSNQPQHF; CDR3nt: TGTGCCAGCAGCGTAGGATATAGCAATCAGCCCCAGCATTTT
j_gene: TRBJ2-3; v_gene: TRBV4-2; d_gene: TRBD2; abundance: .; CDR3aa: CASSQDPGTSGFTDTQYF; CDR3nt: TGTGCCAGCAGCCAAGACCCCGGGACTAGCGGGTTCACAGATACGCAGTATTTT
j_gene: TRBJ2-7; v_gene: TRBV20-1; d_gene: .; abundance: few; CDR3aa: CSAVKQRSVAHEQYF; CDR3nt: TGCAGTGCCGTCAAACAAAGGAGCGTAGCCCACGAGCAGTACTTC
j_gene: TRBJ1-5; v_gene: TRBV5-6; d_gene: .; abundance: few; CDR3aa: CASNYGNQPQHF; CDR3nt: TGTGCCAGCAATTACGGCAATCAGCCCCAGCATTTT
j_gene: TRBJ2-3; v_gene: TRBV7-7; d_gene: TRBD2; abundance: few; CDR3aa: CASSPRPRRGEDTQYF; CDR3nt: TGTGCTAGCAGCCCCCGACCCAGGCGGGGGGAAGATACGCAGTATTTT
j_gene: TRBJ1-1; v_gene: TRBV14; d_gene: .; abundance: .; CDR3aa: CASSQRGALGTEAFF; CDR3nt: TGTGCCAGCAGCCAAAGGGGGGCCCTAGGCACTGAAGCTTTCTTT
j_gene: TRBJ2-1; v_gene: TRBV27; d_gene: .; abundance: .; CDR3aa: CASSFLWGRNNEQFF; CDR3nt: TGTGCCAGCAGTTTTCTCTGGGGGCGGAACAATGAGCAGTTCTTC
j_gene: TRBJ2-1; v_gene: TRBV7-8; d_gene: .; abundance: many; CDR3aa: CASSASGGHEQFF; CDR3nt: TGTGCCAGCAGCGCGAGTGGGGGCCATGAGCAGTTCTTC
j_gene: TRBJ1-1; v_gene: TRBV13; d_gene: .; abundance: .; CDR3aa: CASSLDGTATEAFF; CDR3nt: TGTGCCAGCAGCTTAGACGGGACGGCGACTGAAGCTTTCTTT
j_gene: TRBJ1-2; v_gene: TRBV28; d_gene: .; abundance: .; CDR3aa: CASSPSVEYGYTF; CDR3nt: TGTGCCAGCAGCCCTAGTGTGGAATATGGCTACACCTTC
j_gene: TRBJ2-6; v_gene: TRBV10-3; d_gene: .; abundance: .; CDR3aa: CAISEPPPTGANVLTF; CDR3nt: TGTGCCATCAGTGAGCCCCCCCCTACTGGGGCCAACGTCCTGACTTTC
j_gene: TRBJ2-2; v_gene: TRBV7-2; d_gene: TRBD2; abundance: many; CDR3aa: CASSSSWRLAGGDTGELFF; CDR3nt: TGTGCCAGCAGCTCCTCGTGGAGACTAGCGGGGGGCGACACCGGGGAGCTGTTTTTT
j_gene: TRBJ2-3; v_gene: TRBV28; d_gene: .; abundance: .; CDR3aa: CASSWLDIGLADTQYF; CDR3nt: TGTGCCAGCAGTTGGTTAGACATCGGTTTGGCAGATACGCAGTATTTT
j_gene: TRBJ2-2; v_gene: TRBV11-3; d_gene: TRBD2; abundance: .; CDR3aa: CASSSRGGRTGELFF; CDR3nt: TGTGCCAGCAGCTCACGGGGGGGCCGAACCGGGGAGCTGTTTTTT
j_gene: TRBJ1-2; v_gene: TRBV5-6; d_gene: TRBD1; abundance: .; CDR3aa: CASSTGQPGYGYTF; CDR3nt: TGTGCCAGCAGCACGGGACAGCCAGGCTATGGCTACACCTTC
j_gene: TRBJ2-1; v_gene: TRBV6-2/TRBV6-3; d_gene: TRBD1; abundance: .; CDR3aa: CASTPDRANEQFF; CDR3nt: TGTGCCAGCACCCCGGACAGGGCCAATGAGCAGTTCTTC
j_gene: TRBJ1-1; v_gene: TRBV7-9; d_gene: .; abundance: .; CDR3aa: CASSTVGGMNTEAFF; CDR3nt: TGTGCCAGCAGCACCGTGGGGGGTATGAACACTGAAGCTTTCTTT
j_gene: TRBJ2-7; v_gene: TRBV28; d_gene: TRBD1; abundance: few; CDR3aa: CASSIQDRVHEQYF; CDR3nt: TGTGCCAGCTCGATACAGGACAGGGTGCACGAGCAGTACTTC
j_gene: TRBJ2-4; v_gene: TRBV2; d_gene: .; abundance: few; CDR3aa: CASSGTAPDIQYF; CDR3nt: TGTGCCAGCAGTGGGACAGCGCCGGACATTCAGTACTTC
j_gene: TRBJ1-2; v_gene: TRBV25-1; d_gene: TRBD1; abundance: many; CDR3aa: CASSESRMTGGYYGYTF; CDR3nt: TGTGCCAGCAGTGAATCCCGGATGACAGGGGGATACTATGGCTACACCTTC
j_gene: TRBJ2-1; v_gene: TRBV7-2; d_gene: .; abundance: many; CDR3aa: CASSLRWLKFF; CDR3nt: TGTGCCAGCAGCTTAAGGTGGTTGAAGTTCTTC
j_gene: TRBJ1-1; v_gene: TRBV2; d_gene: TRBD1; abundance: few; CDR3aa: CASSELTGAMGTEAFF; CDR3nt: TGTGCCAGCAGTGAACTAACAGGGGCAATGGGAACTGAAGCTTTCTTT
j_gene: TRBJ2-5; v_gene: TRBV6-6; d_gene: .; abundance: few; CDR3aa: CASSLYTLETQYF; CDR3nt: TGTGCCAGCAGCCTCTACACTCTGGAGACCCAGTACTTC
j_gene: TRBJ1-4; v_gene: TRBV7-9; d_gene: .; abundance: .; CDR3aa: CASRKRGGGEKLFF; CDR3nt: TGTGCCAGCAGGAAACGTGGTGGAGGCGAAAAACTGTTTTTT
j_gene: TRBJ2-1; v_gene: TRBV7-9; d_gene: .; abundance: .; CDR3aa: CANSLGGGNEQFF; CDR3nt: TGTGCCAACAGCTTAGGTGGGGGGAATGAGCAGTTCTTC
j_gene: TRBJ1-2; v_gene: TRBV27; d_gene: .; abundance: few; CDR3aa: CASSPSKVYGYTF; CDR3nt: TGTGCCAGCAGCCCCTCTAAAGTCTATGGCTACACCTTC
j_gene: TRBJ2-7; v_gene: TRBV7-9; d_gene: TRBD1; abundance: few; CDR3aa: CASSLVDRGPGEQYF; CDR3nt: TGTGCCAGCAGCTTGGTGGACAGGGGGCCGGGTGAGCAGTACTTC
j_gene: TRBJ2-1; v_gene: TRBV14; d_gene: .; abundance: .; CDR3aa: CASSQKNGAEQGDDEQFF; CDR3nt: TGTGCCAGCAGCCAAAAAAATGGGGCAGAGCAAGGGGACGATGAGCAGTTCTTC
j_gene: TRBJ1-6; v_gene: TRBV14; d_gene: TRBD1; abundance: .; CDR3aa: CASSPTGTGGGSPLHF; CDR3nt: TGTGCCAGCAGCCCAACCGGGACAGGGGGAGGCTCACCCCTCCACTTT
j_gene: TRBJ1-1; v_gene: TRBV7-2; d_gene: .; abundance: many; CDR3aa: CASSYGAGVEAFF; CDR3nt: TGTGCCAGCAGCTATGGGGCGGGGGTTGAAGCTTTCTTT
j_gene: TRBJ2-1; v_gene: TRBV24-1; d_gene: TRBD1; abundance: .; CDR3aa: CATSDQRDSLNEQFF; CDR3nt: TGTGCCACCAGTGATCAACGGGACAGCCTCAATGAGCAGTTCTTC
j_gene: TRBJ1-5; v_gene: TRBV5-6; d_gene: .; abundance: many; CDR3aa: CASSLGANQPQHF; CDR3nt: TGTGCCAGCAGCTTAGGGGCCAATCAGCCCCAGCATTTT
j_gene: TRBJ2-3; v_gene: TRBV4-1; d_gene: TRBD2; abundance: .; CDR3aa: CASSHRLAGDTSTDTQYF; CDR3nt: TGCGCCAGCAGCCATCGACTAGCGGGGGATACTAGCACAGATACGCAGTATTTT
j_gene: TRBJ2-1; v_gene: TRBV5-4; d_gene: TRBD1; abundance: few; CDR3aa: CANRSDRGYNEQFF; CDR3nt: TGTGCCAACAGGTCGGACAGGGGTTACAATGAGCAGTTCTTC
j_gene: TRBJ2-5; v_gene: TRBV7-6; d_gene: .; abundance: many; CDR3aa: CASSLESALRGQETQYF; CDR3nt: TGTGCCAGCAGCTTAGAATCGGCGCTTCGGGGGCAAGAGACCCAGTACTTC
j_gene: TRBJ2-1; v_gene: TRBV20-1; d_gene: .; abundance: .; CDR3aa: CSARSTWDYEQFF; CDR3nt: TGCAGTGCTAGGTCTACCTGGGACTATGAGCAGTTCTTC
j_gene: TRBJ2-1; v_gene: TRBV19; d_gene: .; abundance: .; CDR3aa: CASSTGQGGSYNEQFF; CDR3nt: TGTGCCAGTAGTACTGGCCAGGGGGGCTCCTACAATGAGCAGTTCTTC